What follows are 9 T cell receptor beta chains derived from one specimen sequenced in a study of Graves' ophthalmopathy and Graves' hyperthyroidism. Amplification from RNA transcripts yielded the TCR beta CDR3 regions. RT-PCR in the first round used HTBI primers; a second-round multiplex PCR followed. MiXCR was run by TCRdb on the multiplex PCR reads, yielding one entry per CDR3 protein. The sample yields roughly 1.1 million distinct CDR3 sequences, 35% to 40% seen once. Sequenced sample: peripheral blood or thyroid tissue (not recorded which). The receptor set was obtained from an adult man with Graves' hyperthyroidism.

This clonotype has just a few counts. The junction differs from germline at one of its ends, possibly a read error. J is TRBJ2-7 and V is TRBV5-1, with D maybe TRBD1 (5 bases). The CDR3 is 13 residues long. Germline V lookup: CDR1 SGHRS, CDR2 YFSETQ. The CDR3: CASSLSQGYEHYF. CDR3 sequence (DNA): TGCGCCAGCAGCTTGTCCCAGGGCTACGAGCATTACTTC.

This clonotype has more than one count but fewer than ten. CDR3: CASGPGILNTEAFF. CDR3 DNA: TGCGCCAGCGGCCCAGGGATATTGAACACTGAAGCTTTCTTT. V gene TRBV4-1 combines with J gene TRBJ1-1; D is possibly TRBD1 (5 bases). The CDR3 totals 14 residues. V was cut by 8 bases and J by 0 bases, with 13 bases left in between. Looked up from germline, CDR1 is MGHRA and CDR2 is YSYEKL.

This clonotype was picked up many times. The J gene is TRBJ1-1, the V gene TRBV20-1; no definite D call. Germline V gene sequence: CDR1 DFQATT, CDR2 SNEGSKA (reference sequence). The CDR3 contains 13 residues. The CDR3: CTLGGRMNTEAFF. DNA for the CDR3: TGCACCTTAGGCGGGCGGATGAACACTGAAGCTTTCTTT.

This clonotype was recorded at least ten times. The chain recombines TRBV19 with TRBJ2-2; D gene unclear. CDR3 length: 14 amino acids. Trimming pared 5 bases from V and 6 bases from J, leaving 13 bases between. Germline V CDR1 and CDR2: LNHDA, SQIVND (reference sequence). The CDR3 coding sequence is TGTGCCAGTAGTCCTCGACCTCTCCCCGGGGAGCTGTTTTTT. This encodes CASSPRPLPGELFF.

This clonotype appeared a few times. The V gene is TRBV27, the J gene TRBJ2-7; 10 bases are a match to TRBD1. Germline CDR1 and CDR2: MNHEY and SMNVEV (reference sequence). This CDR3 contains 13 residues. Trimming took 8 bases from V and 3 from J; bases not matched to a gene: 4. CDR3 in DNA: TGTGCCAGCGGGACAGGGGACTACTACGAGCAGTACTTC. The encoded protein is CASGTGDYYEQYF.

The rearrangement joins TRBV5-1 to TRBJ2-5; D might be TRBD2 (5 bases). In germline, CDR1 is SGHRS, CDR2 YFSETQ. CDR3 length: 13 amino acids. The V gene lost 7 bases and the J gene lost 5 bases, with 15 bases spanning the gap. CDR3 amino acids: CASGIGVGETQYF. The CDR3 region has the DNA TGCGCCAGCGGCATCGGGGTGGGGGAGACCCAGTACTTC.

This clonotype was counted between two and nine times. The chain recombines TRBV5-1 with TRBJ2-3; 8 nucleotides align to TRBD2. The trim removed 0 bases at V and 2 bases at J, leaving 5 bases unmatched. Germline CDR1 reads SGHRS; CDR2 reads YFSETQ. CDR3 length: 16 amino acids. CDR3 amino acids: CASSLGASGYTDTQYF. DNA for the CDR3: TGCGCCAGCAGCTTGGGGGCTAGCGGGTACACAGATACGCAGTATTTT.

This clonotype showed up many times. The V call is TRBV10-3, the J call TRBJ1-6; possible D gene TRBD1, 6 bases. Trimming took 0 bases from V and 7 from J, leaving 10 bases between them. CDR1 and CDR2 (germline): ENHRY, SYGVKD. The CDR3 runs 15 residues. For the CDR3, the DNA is TGTGCCATCAGTGAGTCATGGGGGCACAATTCACCCCTCCACTTT. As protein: CAISESWGHNSPLHF.

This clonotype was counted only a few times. The chain's CDR3 is CASSLGSRGPFGPGELFF. In DNA, the CDR3 is TGTGCCAGCAGCTTAGGTAGCCGGGGCCCCTTCGGGCCCGGGGAGCTGTTTTTT. The V and J genes are TRBV7-2 and TRBJ2-2, with D possibly being TRBD1 or TRBD2 (5 bases each). CDR3 length: 18 amino acids. Germline CDR1 reads SGHTA; CDR2 reads FQGNSA. Trimming shortened V by 1 base and J by 6 bases, and 21 bases separated the two germline ends.